A selection of T cell receptor beta chains follows, all from one sample in a study of identical twins. TCRdb reprocessed the 5' RACE reads via MiXCR and lists one record per CDR3 protein. The table records approximately 230,000 distinct CDR3 sequences, 6% to 7% of them present only once. A further study also used this sample, focusing on T cells expressing NK-cell markers.

Input material: CD8+ T cells sorted from blood. These receptors were taken from a woman under 30 in good health. The CDR3 runs from the conserved cysteine through the conserved F or W.

j_gene	v_gene	CDR3aa
TRBJ1-1	TRBV5-1	CASSSNVGAFF
TRBJ2-7	TRBV12-3/TRBV12-4	CASRGTRGPEQYF
TRBJ2-7	TRBV27	CASSLSVGDYEQNF
TRBJ1-6	TRBV14	CASSQWGGSPLHF
TRBJ2-7	TRBV6-5	CASSYGQDGYEQYF
TRBJ1-1	TRBV25-1	CASSDVPSLEAFF
TRBJ2-3	TRBV5-1	CASSLYGQGTDTQYF
TRBJ2-6	TRBV5-1	CATTQGSGANVLTF
TRBJ2-1	TRBV5-6	CARSSGPLNEQFF
TRBJ2-5	TRBV29-1	CSVEGGSQETQYF
TRBJ1-6	TRBV9	CASGMFSPILSPLHF
TRBJ1-4	TRBV9	CASSATGTLSNEKLFF
TRBJ2-7	TRBV15	CATSRDWTVPYEQYF
TRBJ1-1	TRBV12-3/TRBV12-4	CASRLVLSTEAFF
TRBJ1-4	TRBV7-9	CASSLLNDGGTNEKLFF
TRBJ1-1	TRBV27	CASRTHRVGTEAFF
TRBJ1-6	TRBV6-2/TRBV6-3	CASSWTGRNSPLHF
TRBJ1-5	TRBV11-2	CASSLGDSPNQPQHF
TRBJ2-1	TRBV12-3/TRBV12-4	CAITLPGGRYNEQFF
TRBJ2-7	TRBV5-1	CASSLVSGYEQYF
TRBJ2-5	TRBV7-9	CASSLPTSGLLQETQYF
TRBJ2-1	TRBV14	CASSLPSGYSYNEQFF
TRBJ2-1	TRBV2	CASSVNSGGFNEQFF
TRBJ2-7	TRBV5-1	CASSPPSHEQYF
TRBJ2-7	TRBV4-1	CASSQTSTLSPYEQYF
TRBJ2-6	TRBV7-9	CASSWTETGANVLTF
TRBJ2-5	TRBV2	CASSGPGTDRYF
TRBJ2-1	TRBV10-3	CAISPPAGGEQFF
TRBJ2-7	TRBV6-5	CASSYSPGNIYYEQYF
TRBJ2-7	TRBV5-6	CASSLMGEQYF
TRBJ2-1	TRBV11-2	CASSSRGFTIYNEQFF
TRBJ1-2	TRBV4-2	CASSQDPGYGYTF
TRBJ2-7	TRBV11-2	CASRGTGAYEQYF
TRBJ1-2	TRBV7-8	CASSFNREHGYTF
TRBJ2-7	TRBV20-1	CSARSQGRYEQYF
TRBJ2-1	TRBV9	CASSVATIGNEQFF
TRBJ2-7	TRBV7-9	CASSLASGRATEQYF
TRBJ2-1	TRBV7-2	CASSPPASGIGEQFF
TRBJ2-1	TRBV11-3	CASRASTPEQFF
TRBJ1-1	TRBV20-1	CSAEAAMNTEAFF
TRBJ2-1	TRBV20-1	CSARPGLALYEQFF
TRBJ2-7	TRBV5-1	CASSIRTGEDEQYF
TRBJ2-1	TRBV5-1	CASSALTSGKENEQFF
TRBJ2-3	TRBV7-3	CASSLGDTDTQYF
TRBJ2-1	TRBV7-7	CASSPLAGHNEQFF
TRBJ2-7	TRBV10-3	CAISDLTSYEQYF
TRBJ2-5	TRBV14	CASSQEGFFGAYLSETQYF
TRBJ2-7	TRBV14	CASSNTDRGIHEQYF
TRBJ2-1	TRBV27	CASSLFRRNEQFF
TRBJ2-1	TRBV7-6	CASSLTLAGYNEQFF
TRBJ2-1	TRBV11-2	CASSIGDYNEQFF
TRBJ2-5	TRBV2	CASGLGTSGIQETQYF
TRBJ1-2	TRBV5-1	CASSLVLDDDYGYTF